The 10 T cell receptor beta chains below come from one sample, sequenced in a study of T cell repertoires in cytomegalovirus infection. TCRdb itself ran the reads through MiXCR, one entry per CDR3 protein. Among about 530,000 distinct CDR3 sequences listed, 26% were seen once. Material: PBMCs. These receptor sequences come from a human donor in good health (CMV status not recorded). Some clones in this sample may be carry-over from other donors' samples.

The V gene is TRBV7-9, the J gene TRBJ1-1, with D possibly TRBD1 on 6 matching bases. Trimming shortened V by 3 bases and J by 11 bases, and 19 bases separated the two germline ends. CDR1 SEHNR and CDR2 FQNEAQ come from the germline V gene (reference sequence). CDR3 length equals 14 residues. In nucleotides, the CDR3 is TGTGCCAGCAGCTTTGGGGACACCCGTTTGGGGGCTTTCTTT. Translated, it gives CASSFGDTRLGAFF.

This clonotype showed up many times. V usage is TRBV7-2 and J usage is TRBJ2-1; D unresolved. The germline V gene has CDR1 SGHTA and CDR2 FQGNSA. The V end was cut by 1 base, the J end by 0 bases, with 7 bases between. The CDR3 totals 15 residues. The CDR3 DNA reads as TGTGCCAGCAGCTTAGTAGGCGGCTCCTACAATGAGCAGTTCTTC. Amino acid sequence: CASSLVGGSYNEQFF.

This clonotype was observed once. V is TRBV5-4 and J is TRBJ2-2; D remains unclear. Germline V lookup: CDR1 SGHNT, CDR2 YYREEE (reference sequence). Deletions cut 4 bases from V and 3 bases from J, with 16 bases between. The CDR3 has 16 residues. CDR3 sequence reads: CASSLAGEPDTGELFF. CDR3 bases: TGTGCCAGCAGCCTCGCCGGTGAGCCCGACACCGGGGAGCTGTTTTTT. The full variable domain, rest sourced from reference TRBV5-4 and TRBJ2-2, is ETGVTQSPTHLIKTRGQQVTLRCSSQSGHNTVSWYQQALGQGPQFIFQYYREEENGRGNFPPRFSGLQFPNYSSELNVNALELDDSALYLCASSLAGEPDTGELFFGEGSRLTVL.

In this sample, this clonotype turned up a few times. The chain carries TRBV11-3 and TRBJ2-5, with D perhaps being TRBD1 or TRBD2 (5 bases each). CDR3 length: 15 residues. V was pared by 0 bases and J by 1 base, with 9 bases between. CDR1 and CDR2 from the germline V gene are SGHNT and YENEEA. The CDR3 loop is CASSLEPGTQETQYF. CDR3 sequence (DNA): TGTGCCAGCAGCTTAGAGCCAGGGACCCAAGAGACCCAGTACTTC.

The chain recombines TRBV28 with TRBJ2-3; TRBD2 agrees at 8 bases. The CDR3 has 17 amino acids. V dropped 2 bases and J dropped 4; count of bases not matched to a gene: 11. From germline, CDR1 is MDHEN and CDR2 SYDVKM. CDR3 sequence: CASSLGAGGVRPDTQYF. The CDR3 DNA reads as TGTGCCAGCAGTTTAGGGGCCGGGGGGGTTAGGCCAGATACGCAGTATTTT.

This clonotype was observed a handful of times. The rearrangement uses TRBV19 and TRBJ1-1, with a tentative D call TRBD1 (6 bases). The CDR3 is 12 amino acids. Germline CDR1 and CDR2: LNHDA and SQIVND (reference sequence). V was pared by 9 bases and J by 6 bases, with 14 bases between. In DNA form, the CDR3 reads TGTGCCAGCGGAGGGGGAGGGGCTGAAGCTTTCTTT. It encodes CASGGGGAEAFF.

CDR3 DNA sequence: TGTGCCAGCAGCTTATATACCCCTACTAGCGGGACTATAGTACGGGAGACCCAGTACTTC. Its protein product is CASSLYTPTSGTIVRETQYF. The gene calls are TRBV7-2 and TRBJ2-5; the match to TRBD2 covers 10 bases. CDR3 size: 20 residues. The J segment lost 5 bases and the V segment lost 2 bases, leaving 20 bases of the junction unmatched. Germline-derived CDR1 and CDR2 are SGHTA and FQGNSA.

This chain links TRBV20-1 with TRBJ2-3, with D unresolved. CDR1 and CDR2 (germline): DFQATT, SNEGSKA (reference sequence). The CDR3 spans 13 residues. With 0 bases removed from V and 8 bases from J, the gap between germline ends came to 12 bases. The CDR3 is CSARDTGLGTQYF. The CDR3 nucleotides are TGCAGTGCTAGAGATACGGGCTTGGGTACGCAGTATTTT.

The rearrangement links TRBV2 to TRBJ1-6; 9 bases agree with TRBD1. Trimming removed 6 bases from V and 5 bases from J; junction bases left unmatched: 5. CDR1 and CDR2 (germline): SNHLY, FYNNEI. The CDR3 has 15 amino acids. The chain's CDR3 is CASRKQGADNSPLHF. The CDR3 bases are TGTGCCAGCAGGAAACAGGGGGCTGATAATTCACCCCTCCACTTT. The complete variable domain, with remaining parts taken from reference TRBV2 and TRBJ1-6, reads EPEVTQTPSHQVTQMGQEVILRCVPISNHLYFYWYRQILGQKVEFLVSFYNNEISEKSEIFDDQFSVERPDGSNFTLKIRSTKLEDSAMYFCASRKQGADNSPLHFGNGTRLTVT.

This clonotype came up many times. J is TRBJ1-2 and V is TRBV7-9; perhaps TRBD1 as D (5 bases). The CDR3 length is 14 residues. V was shortened by 4 bases and J by 2 bases, with 11 bases between the two germline ends. Germline V gene data show CDR1 as SEHNR and CDR2 as FQNEAQ (reference sequence). The CDR3 nucleotides read TGTGCCAGCAGCTCAAGCCAGGGAAACTATGGCTACACCTTC. Its protein product is CASSSSQGNYGYTF.